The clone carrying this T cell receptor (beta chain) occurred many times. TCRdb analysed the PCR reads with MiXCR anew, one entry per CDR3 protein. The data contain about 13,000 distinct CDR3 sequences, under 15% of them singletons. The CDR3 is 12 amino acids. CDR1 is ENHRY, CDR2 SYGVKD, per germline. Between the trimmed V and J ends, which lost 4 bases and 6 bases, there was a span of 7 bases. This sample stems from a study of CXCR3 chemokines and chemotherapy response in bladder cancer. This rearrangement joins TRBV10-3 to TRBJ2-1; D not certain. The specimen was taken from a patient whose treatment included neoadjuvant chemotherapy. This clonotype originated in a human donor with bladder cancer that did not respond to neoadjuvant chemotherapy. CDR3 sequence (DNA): TGTGCCATCAGTGGTAGGGCCAATGAGCAGTTCTTC. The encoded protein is CAISGRANEQFF.